These T cell receptor beta chains were read from a single sample in a study of T cells after yellow fever vaccination. TCRdb reanalysed the 5' RACE reads using MiXCR and keeps one entry per CDR3 protein. The data show roughly 150,000 distinct CDR3 sequences, with almost 7% seen just once and 2.5% to 3% held by the top ten. Sequencing used CD4+ T cells sorted from PBMCs, obtained about 5 days after the first yellow fever vaccination. These receptors all stem from a man aged 18 to 29 who received the YFV17D yellow fever vaccine. Each CDR3 is given without its conserved first and last residue. D genes are given only for firm matches.

d_gene: NA; v_gene: TRBV10-3; j_gene: TRBJ1-5; CDR3aa: AITRDLNQPQH
d_gene: NA; v_gene: TRBV2; j_gene: TRBJ2-5; CDR3aa: ASSEGRDHRGETQY
d_gene: TRBD2; v_gene: TRBV4-2; j_gene: TRBJ2-1; CDR3aa: ASSQDSLAGGGGHNEQF
d_gene: TRBD1; v_gene: TRBV29-1; j_gene: TRBJ1-5; CDR3aa: SVGQGLGQPQH
d_gene: NA; v_gene: TRBV5-1; j_gene: TRBJ1-5; CDR3aa: ASSFDTGSNQPQH
d_gene: NA; v_gene: TRBV4-2; j_gene: TRBJ2-7; CDR3aa: ASSQGQERSYEQY
d_gene: NA; v_gene: TRBV20-1; j_gene: TRBJ2-1; CDR3aa: SANGPSYNEQF
d_gene: NA; v_gene: TRBV7-2; j_gene: TRBJ1-1; CDR3aa: ASSLEAGKNTEAF
d_gene: NA; v_gene: TRBV19; j_gene: TRBJ2-1; CDR3aa: ASSIGNYNEQF
d_gene: TRBD1; v_gene: TRBV18; j_gene: TRBJ2-4; CDR3aa: ASSSGQVDIQY
d_gene: NA; v_gene: TRBV27; j_gene: TRBJ2-5; CDR3aa: ASRSETQY
d_gene: NA; v_gene: TRBV24-1; j_gene: TRBJ2-3; CDR3aa: ATSEPGSDTQY
d_gene: TRBD1; v_gene: TRBV5-1; j_gene: TRBJ1-6; CDR3aa: ASSSDGQGNSPLH
d_gene: NA; v_gene: TRBV19; j_gene: TRBJ1-2; CDR3aa: ASSPYKSPNYGYT
d_gene: NA; v_gene: TRBV7-2; j_gene: TRBJ1-1; CDR3aa: ASSSFSRTVEAF
d_gene: TRBD1; v_gene: TRBV4-3; j_gene: TRBJ1-2; CDR3aa: ASSRGTGDYGYT
d_gene: NA; v_gene: TRBV5-1; j_gene: TRBJ2-1; CDR3aa: ASSLSHRALSGYNEQF
d_gene: TRBD1; v_gene: TRBV7-2; j_gene: TRBJ2-7; CDR3aa: ASSIRTGFNYEQY
d_gene: TRBD1; v_gene: TRBV2; j_gene: TRBJ2-2; CDR3aa: ASSEIGQGRRSGELF
d_gene: NA; v_gene: TRBV5-1; j_gene: TRBJ2-2; CDR3aa: ASSLGPRANTGELF
d_gene: NA; v_gene: TRBV20-1; j_gene: TRBJ2-7; CDR3aa: SAKTPSYEQY
d_gene: NA; v_gene: TRBV20-1; j_gene: TRBJ1-6; CDR3aa: SANRISYNSPLH
d_gene: TRBD2; v_gene: TRBV3-1; j_gene: TRBJ2-3; CDR3aa: ASSQGVETSGESTDTQY
d_gene: NA; v_gene: TRBV7-9; j_gene: TRBJ2-2; CDR3aa: ASSLTSSVTGELF
d_gene: NA; v_gene: TRBV12-3/TRBV12-4; j_gene: TRBJ1-5; CDR3aa: ASSPQNQPQH